This TCR beta chain emerged from a study of cytomegalovirus exposure and HLA in healthy donors. Overall study context: About 80 million unique TCRs, all from HLA-typed donors, were included in an early release of the data.

60 Vbeta and 13 Jbeta primers were used in PCR. Assay: immunoSEQ multiplex PCR; the TCRdb copy retains only in-frame clones and omits some. The table records more than 110,000 clones, 80% of them present only once. Findings and limits, study-wide: A link between a missense DCLRE1C variant and TCR beta V- and J-gene trimming emerged from a later analysis. Exclusion applied to some V segments, including TRBV6-2 and TRBV6-3, as they were indistinguishable.

Germline V gene sequence: CDR1 GTSNPN, CDR2 SVGIG (reference sequence). This CDR3 comprises 12 residues. V lost 0 bases, J lost 8 bases, and 10 bases lay in between. In regard to this clone: Antigen: not known.

The receptor was isolated from a man aged 45-65 years in good health and CMV-seronegative. Sequenced sample: PBMCs. This chain uses TRBV30 with TRBJ1-1, with D perhaps matching TRBD1 (5 bases). The CDR3 coding sequence is TGTGCCTGGAGTGTACAGGTCCCAGAAGCTTTCTTT. The encoded protein is CAWSVQVPEAFF.